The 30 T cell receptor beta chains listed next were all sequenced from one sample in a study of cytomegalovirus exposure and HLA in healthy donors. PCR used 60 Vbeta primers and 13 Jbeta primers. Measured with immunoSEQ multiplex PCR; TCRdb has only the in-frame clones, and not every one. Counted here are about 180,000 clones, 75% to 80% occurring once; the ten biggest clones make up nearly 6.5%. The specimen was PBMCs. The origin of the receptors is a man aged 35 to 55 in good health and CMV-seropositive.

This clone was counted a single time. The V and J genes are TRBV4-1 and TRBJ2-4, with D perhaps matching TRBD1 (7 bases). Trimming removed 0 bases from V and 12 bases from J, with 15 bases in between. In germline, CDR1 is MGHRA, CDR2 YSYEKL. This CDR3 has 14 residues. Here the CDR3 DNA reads TGCGCCAGCAGCCAAGAAGGGACGGGGGACAGTCAGTACTTC. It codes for CASSQEGTGDSQYF.

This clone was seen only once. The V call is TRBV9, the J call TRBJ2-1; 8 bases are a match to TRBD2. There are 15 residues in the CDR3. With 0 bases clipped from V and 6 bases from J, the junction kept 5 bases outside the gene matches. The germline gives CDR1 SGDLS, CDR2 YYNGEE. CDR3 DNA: TGTGCCAGCAGCGTAGCAGGACTAGCCCTCAATGAGCAGTTCTTC. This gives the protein CASSVAGLALNEQFF.

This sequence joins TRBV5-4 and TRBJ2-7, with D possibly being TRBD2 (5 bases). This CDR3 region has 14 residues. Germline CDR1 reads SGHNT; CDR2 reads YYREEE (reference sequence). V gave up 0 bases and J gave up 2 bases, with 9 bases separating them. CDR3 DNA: TGTGCCAGCAGCTTGGCCGGGAACCCCTACGAGCAGTACTTC. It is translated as CASSLAGNPYEQYF.

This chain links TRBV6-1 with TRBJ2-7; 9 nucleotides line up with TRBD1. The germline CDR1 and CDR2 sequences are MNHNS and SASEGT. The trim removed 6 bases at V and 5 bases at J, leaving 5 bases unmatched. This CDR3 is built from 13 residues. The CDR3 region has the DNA TGTGCCAGCAGGCGGACAGGGGCTAACGAGCAGTACTTC. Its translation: CASRRTGANEQYF.

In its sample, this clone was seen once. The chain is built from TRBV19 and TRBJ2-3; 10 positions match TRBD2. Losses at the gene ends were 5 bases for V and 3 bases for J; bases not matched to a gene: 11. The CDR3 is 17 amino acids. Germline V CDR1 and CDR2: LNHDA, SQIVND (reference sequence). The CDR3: CASSAGNLAGVTDTQYF. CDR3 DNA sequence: TGTGCCAGTAGTGCGGGCAATCTAGCGGGAGTGACAGATACGCAGTATTTT.

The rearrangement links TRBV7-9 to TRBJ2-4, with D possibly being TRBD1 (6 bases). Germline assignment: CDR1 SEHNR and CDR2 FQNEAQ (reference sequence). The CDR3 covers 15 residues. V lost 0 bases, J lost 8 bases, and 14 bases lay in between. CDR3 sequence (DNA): TGTGCCAGCAGCTTAGCACAGGGACCGCGGGACATTCAGTACTTC. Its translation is CASSLAQGPRDIQYF.

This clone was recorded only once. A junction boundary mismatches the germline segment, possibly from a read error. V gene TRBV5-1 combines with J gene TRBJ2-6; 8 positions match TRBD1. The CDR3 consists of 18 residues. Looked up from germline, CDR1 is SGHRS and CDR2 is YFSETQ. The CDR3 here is CASSFQSGGPTGANGLTF. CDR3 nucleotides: TGCGCCAGCAGCTTTCAGTCAGGGGGCCCCACTGGGGCCAACGGCCTGACTTTC.

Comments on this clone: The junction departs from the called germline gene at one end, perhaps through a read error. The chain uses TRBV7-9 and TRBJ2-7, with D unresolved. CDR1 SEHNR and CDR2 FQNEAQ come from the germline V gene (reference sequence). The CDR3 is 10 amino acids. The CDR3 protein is CSSHSDEQYF. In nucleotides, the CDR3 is TGTTCCAGCCACTCTGACGAGCAGTACTTC.

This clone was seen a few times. In DNA form, the CDR3 reads TGCGCCAGCAGCTCCGCTTCACGGGGCGGGGAGCTGTTTTTT. Protein product: CASSSASRGGELFF. This chain joins TRBV5-1 and TRBJ2-2; D is perhaps TRBD2 (5 bases). Germline CDR1 reads SGHRS; CDR2 reads YFSETQ. This CDR3 region has 14 residues. Trimming removed 3 bases from V and 7 bases from J, with 13 bases in between.

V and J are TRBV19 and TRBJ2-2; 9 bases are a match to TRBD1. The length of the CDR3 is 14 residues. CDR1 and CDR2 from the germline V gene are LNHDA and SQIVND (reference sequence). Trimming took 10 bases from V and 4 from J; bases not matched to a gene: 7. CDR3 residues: CATRDRVATGELFF. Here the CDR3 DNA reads TGTGCCACCCGGGACAGGGTGGCCACCGGGGAGCTGTTTTTT.

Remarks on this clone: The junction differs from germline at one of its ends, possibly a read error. The CDR3 nucleotides are TGTGCCAGCAGTTTGGGGACAGGGAACCCTGAAGCTTTCTTT. It specifies CASSLGTGNPEAFF. V is TRBV6-6 and J is TRBJ1-1; 9 bases agree with TRBD1. Per germline, CDR1 MNHNY and CDR2 SVGAGI (reference sequence). The CDR3 extends over 14 amino acids.

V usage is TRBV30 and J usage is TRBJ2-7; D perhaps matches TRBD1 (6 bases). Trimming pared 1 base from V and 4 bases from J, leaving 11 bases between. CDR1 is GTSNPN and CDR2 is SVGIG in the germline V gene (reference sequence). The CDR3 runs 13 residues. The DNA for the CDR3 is TGTGCCTGGAGTGCCAAACAGGGTTACGAGCAGTACTTC. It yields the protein CAWSAKQGYEQYF.

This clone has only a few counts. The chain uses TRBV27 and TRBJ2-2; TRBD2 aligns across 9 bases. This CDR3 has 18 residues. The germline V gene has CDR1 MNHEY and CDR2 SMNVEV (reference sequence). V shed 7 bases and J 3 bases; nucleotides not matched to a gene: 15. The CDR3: CASNRGSGRRRDTGELFF. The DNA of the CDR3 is TGTGCCAGCAACCGAGGTAGCGGGAGACGGAGGGACACCGGGGAGCTGTTTTTT.

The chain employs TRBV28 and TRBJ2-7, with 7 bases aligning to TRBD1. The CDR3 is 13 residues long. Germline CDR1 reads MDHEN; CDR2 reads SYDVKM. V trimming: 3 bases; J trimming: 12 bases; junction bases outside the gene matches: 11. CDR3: CASSLGARQGWYF. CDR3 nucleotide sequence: TGTGCCAGCAGTTTGGGGGCCCGACAGGGTTGGTACTTC. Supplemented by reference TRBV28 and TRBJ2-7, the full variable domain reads DVKVTQSSRYLVKRTGEKVFLECVQDMDHENMFWYRQDPGLGLRLIYFSYDVKMKEKGDIPEGYSVSREKKERFSLILESASTNQTSMYLCASSLGARQGWYFGPGTRLTVT.

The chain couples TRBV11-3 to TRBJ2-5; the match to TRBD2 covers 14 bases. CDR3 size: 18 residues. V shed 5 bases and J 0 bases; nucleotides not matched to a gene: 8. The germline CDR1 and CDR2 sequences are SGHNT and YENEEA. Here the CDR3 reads CASSPGRLAGGYQETQYF. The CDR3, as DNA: TGTGCCAGCAGCCCCGGCAGACTAGCGGGAGGGTACCAAGAGACCCAGTACTTC.

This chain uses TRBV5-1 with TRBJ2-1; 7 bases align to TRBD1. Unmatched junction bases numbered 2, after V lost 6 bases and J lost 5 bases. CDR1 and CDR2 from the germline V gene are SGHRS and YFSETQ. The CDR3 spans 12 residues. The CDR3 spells CASKTGDNEQFF. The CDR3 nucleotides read TGCGCCAGCAAAACAGGGGACAATGAGCAGTTCTTC.

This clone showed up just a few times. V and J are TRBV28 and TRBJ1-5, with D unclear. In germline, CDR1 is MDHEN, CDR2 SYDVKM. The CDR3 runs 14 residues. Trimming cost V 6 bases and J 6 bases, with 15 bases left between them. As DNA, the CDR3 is TGTGCCAGCAGAAGGGTCGGGGAGGCTCAGCCCCAGCATTTT. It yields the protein CASRRVGEAQPQHF.

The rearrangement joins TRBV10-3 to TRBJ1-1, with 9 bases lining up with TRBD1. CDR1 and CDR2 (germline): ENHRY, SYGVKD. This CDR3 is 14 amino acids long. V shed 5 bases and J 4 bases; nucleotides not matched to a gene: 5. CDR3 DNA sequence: TGTGCCATCAGTAATGACAGGGGGGGCACTGAAGCTTTCTTT. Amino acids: CAISNDRGGTEAFF.

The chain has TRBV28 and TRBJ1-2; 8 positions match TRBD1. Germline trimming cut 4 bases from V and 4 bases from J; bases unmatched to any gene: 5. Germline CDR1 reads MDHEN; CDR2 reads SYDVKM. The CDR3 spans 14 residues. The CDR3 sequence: CASSSETGVYGYTF. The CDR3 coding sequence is TGTGCCAGCAGTTCCGAGACAGGGGTCTATGGCTACACCTTC.

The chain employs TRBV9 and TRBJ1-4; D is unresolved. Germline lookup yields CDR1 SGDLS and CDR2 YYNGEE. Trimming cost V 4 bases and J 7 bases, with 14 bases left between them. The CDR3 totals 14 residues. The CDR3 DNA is TGTGCCAGCAGCCCGATCGCGGGGTTTGAAAAACTGTTTTTT. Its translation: CASSPIAGFEKLFF.

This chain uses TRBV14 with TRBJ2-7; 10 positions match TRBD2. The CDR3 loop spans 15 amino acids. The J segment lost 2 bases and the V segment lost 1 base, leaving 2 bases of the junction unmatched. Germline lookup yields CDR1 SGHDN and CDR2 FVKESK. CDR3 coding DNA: TGTGCCAGCAGCCAAGTAGCGGGAGGAACCTACGAGCAGTACTTC. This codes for CASSQVAGGTYEQYF.

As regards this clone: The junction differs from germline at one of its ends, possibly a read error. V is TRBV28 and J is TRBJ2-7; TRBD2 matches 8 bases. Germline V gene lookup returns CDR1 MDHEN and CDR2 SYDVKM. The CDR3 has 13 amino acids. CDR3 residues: CASSSLREGPGNF. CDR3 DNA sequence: TGTGCCAGCAGTTCCTTACGGGAGGGCCCAGGAAACTTC.

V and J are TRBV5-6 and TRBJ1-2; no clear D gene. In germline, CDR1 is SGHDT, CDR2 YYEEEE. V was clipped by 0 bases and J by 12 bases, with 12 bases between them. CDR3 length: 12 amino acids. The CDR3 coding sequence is TGTGCCAGCAGCTTGGGGCAGGTCGGAAACACCTTC. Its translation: CASSLGQVGNTF.

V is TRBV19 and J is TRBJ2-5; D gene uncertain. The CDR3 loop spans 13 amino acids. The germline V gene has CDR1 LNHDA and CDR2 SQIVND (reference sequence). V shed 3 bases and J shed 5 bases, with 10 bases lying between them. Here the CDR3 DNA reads TGTGCCAGTAGTATTGCGCTCCCCGAGACCCAGTACTTC. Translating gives CASSIALPETQYF.

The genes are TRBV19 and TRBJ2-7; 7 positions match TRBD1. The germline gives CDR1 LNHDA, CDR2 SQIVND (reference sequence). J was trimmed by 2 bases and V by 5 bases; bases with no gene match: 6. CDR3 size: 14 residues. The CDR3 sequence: CASSAYRGTYEQYF. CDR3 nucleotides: TGTGCCAGTAGTGCGTACAGGGGAACCTACGAGCAGTACTTC.

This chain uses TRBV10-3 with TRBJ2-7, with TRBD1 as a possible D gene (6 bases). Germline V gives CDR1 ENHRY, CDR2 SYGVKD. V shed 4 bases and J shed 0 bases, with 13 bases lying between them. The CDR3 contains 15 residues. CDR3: CAISVGQTFSYEQYF. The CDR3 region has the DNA TGTGCCATCAGTGTGGGACAAACCTTCTCCTACGAGCAGTACTTC.

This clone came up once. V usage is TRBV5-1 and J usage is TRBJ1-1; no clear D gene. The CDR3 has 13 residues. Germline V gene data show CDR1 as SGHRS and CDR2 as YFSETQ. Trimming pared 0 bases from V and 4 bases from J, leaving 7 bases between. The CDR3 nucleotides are TGCGCCAGCAGCTTGGAGCAATTCACTGAAGCTTTCTTT. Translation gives CASSLEQFTEAFF.

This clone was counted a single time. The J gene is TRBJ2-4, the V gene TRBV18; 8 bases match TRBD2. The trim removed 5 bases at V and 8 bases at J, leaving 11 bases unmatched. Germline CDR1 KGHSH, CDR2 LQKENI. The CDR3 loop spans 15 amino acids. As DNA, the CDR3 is TGTGCCAGCTCAGCCTTGGCTAGCGGGTTATACATTCAGTACTTC. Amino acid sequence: CASSALASGLYIQYF.

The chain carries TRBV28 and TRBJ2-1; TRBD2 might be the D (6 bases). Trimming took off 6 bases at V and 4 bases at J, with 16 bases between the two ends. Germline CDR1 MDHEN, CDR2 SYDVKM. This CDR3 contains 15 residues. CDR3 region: CASSSAEGRYNEQFF. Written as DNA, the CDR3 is TGTGCCAGCAGCTCTGCGGAGGGCCGGTACAATGAGCAGTTCTTC. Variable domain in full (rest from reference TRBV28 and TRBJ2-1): DVKVTQSSRYLVKRTGEKVFLECVQDMDHENMFWYRQDPGLGLRLIYFSYDVKMKEKGDIPEGYSVSREKKERFSLILESASTNQTSMYLCASSSAEGRYNEQFFGPGTRLTVL.

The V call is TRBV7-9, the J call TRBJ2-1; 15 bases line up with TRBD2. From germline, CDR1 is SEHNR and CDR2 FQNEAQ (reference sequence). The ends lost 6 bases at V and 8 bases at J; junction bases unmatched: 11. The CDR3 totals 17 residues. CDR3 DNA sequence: TGTGCCAGCAGGAACCGGACTAGCGGGAGGGCCTGGGATGAGCAGTTCTTC. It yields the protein CASRNRTSGRAWDEQFF.